This entry describes one T cell receptor (beta chain). The use of a sample-barcoded 5' primer and a J-beta primer mix characterized a second PCR of about 7 to 12 cycles. TCRdb re-derived calls from the 5' RACE reads in MiXCR, one entry per CDR3 protein. The sample shows about 620,000 distinct CDR3 sequences, 45% to 60% of them seen only once. These data belong to a study of blood T cells in healthy people across ages. Per germline, CDR1 DFQATT and CDR2 SNEGSKA (reference sequence). The ends were cut back, 3 bases at V and 2 bases at J, with 17 bases in the middle. This CDR3 spans 16 amino acids. PBMCs numbering at least 6.5 million were isolated per sample.

Sample: blood. J is TRBJ1-5 and V is TRBV20-1; D remains unclear. This clonotype was obtained from a woman older than 75 in good health. DNA of the CDR3: TGCAGTGCTAGTGGGGTCATCCAAACGGGCAATCAGCCCCAGCATTTT. The encoded protein is CSASGVIQTGNQPQHF.